This note documents a single TCR beta chain sequence. Sequenced by immunoSEQ multiplex PCR; TCRdb stores in-frame clones only, minus some. The data contain around 460,000 clones, roughly 90% of them singletons. Germline-derived CDR1 and CDR2 are KGHSH and LQKENI. The V and J ends lost 5 bases and 2 bases respectively, with 10 bases between them. This CDR3 region has 14 residues. The source of the sample is a study of blood T cell repertoires in COVID-19. The wider study: Samples of COVID-19 (acute and convalescent) were obtained from the United States, Italy and Spain. T cells, B-cell-depleted T cells, or PBMCs supplied cDNA or gDNA.

Sequencing input: peripheral blood. This TCR was recovered from a young man with COVID-19, enrolled during active disease. J is TRBJ1-5 and V is TRBV18; tentatively, D is TRBD1 (5 bases). Here the CDR3 DNA reads TGTGCCAGCTCATACGGGGGGGGCAATCAGCCCCAGCATTTT. Its translation: CASSYGGGNQPQHF.